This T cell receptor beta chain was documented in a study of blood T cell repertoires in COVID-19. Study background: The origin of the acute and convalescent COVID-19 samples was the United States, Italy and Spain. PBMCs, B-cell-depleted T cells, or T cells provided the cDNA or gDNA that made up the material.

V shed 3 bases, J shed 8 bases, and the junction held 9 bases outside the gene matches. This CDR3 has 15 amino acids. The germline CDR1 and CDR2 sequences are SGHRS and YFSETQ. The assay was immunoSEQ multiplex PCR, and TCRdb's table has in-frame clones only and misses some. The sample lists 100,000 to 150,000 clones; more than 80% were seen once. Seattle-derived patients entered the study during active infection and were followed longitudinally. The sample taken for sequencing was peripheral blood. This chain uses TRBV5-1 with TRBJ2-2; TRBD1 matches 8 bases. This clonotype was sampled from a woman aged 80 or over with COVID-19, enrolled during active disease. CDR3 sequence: CASSSRQGSSGELFF. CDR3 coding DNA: TGCGCCAGCAGCTCGCGACAGGGGTCGTCGGGGGAGCTGTTTTTT.